The 4 T cell receptor beta chains listed next were all sequenced from one sample in a study of CD8 T cells in ankylosing spondylitis (dated by TCRdb to about 2017). Receptor libraries were prepared by 5' RACE. For sequencing, an Illumina HiSeq 2500 was employed. TCRdb trimmed public reads at Q25 via fastp, called clones via MiXCR and kept in-frame beta chains. Each entry merges the rows of one CDR3 protein and shows their most common DNA and genes. The sample records more than 500,000 distinct CDR3 sequences, about 5.2% of which are singletons. 3.5% of the sample is in the top ten clones. Antigens for these TCRs are unknown. Findings and caveats that apply to the study as a whole: A TCR beta motif of 7 or 8 highly homologous amino acid variants appeared characteristic of blood from ankylosing spondylitis patients.

Sequencing was carried out using blood, either unsorted or a sorted T cell fraction (not recorded which). These receptors originate from a male donor with ankylosing spondylitis.

This clonotype has at least ten counts. The DNA of the CDR3 is TGCAGCGGACTACCACTCACCGGGGAGCTGTTTTTT. Amino acid sequence: CSGLPLTGELFF. The chain recombines TRBV20-1 with TRBJ2-2; D is perhaps TRBD2 (6 bases). Germline V gives CDR1 DFQATT, CDR2 SNEGSKA (reference sequence). There are 12 residues in the CDR3.

This clonotype was seen repeatedly, ten times or more. The rearrangement joins TRBV29-1 to TRBJ1-2; D perhaps matches TRBD1 (6 bases). V was cut by 5 bases and J by 4 bases, with 14 bases left in between. Germline CDR1 is SQVTM and CDR2 is ANQGSEA. The CDR3 sequence is 13 residues long. The CDR3 is CSVSATGTYGYTF. CDR3 nucleotides: TGCAGCGTTTCCGCAACAGGGACCTATGGCTACACCTTC. The variable domain in full, with the rest retrieved from reference TRBV29-1 and TRBJ1-2, is SAVISQKPSRDICQRGTSLTIQCQVDSQVTMMFWYRQQPGQSLTLIATANQGSEATYESGFVIDKFPISRPNLTFSTLTVSNMSPEDSSIYLCSVSATGTYGYTFGSGTRLTVV.

This clonotype was counted many times. This chain connects TRBV5-1 to TRBJ1-2; D uncertain. Germline CDR1 SGHRS, CDR2 YFSETQ. The ends were cut back, 0 bases at V and 3 bases at J, with 9 bases in the middle. The CDR3 has 14 residues. CDR3 in DNA: TGCGCCAGCAGCTTGGTCGGGCAGTACTATGGCTACACCTTC. Protein product: CASSLVGQYYGYTF.

The genes are TRBV6-1 and TRBJ1-2; perhaps TRBD1 as D (6 bases). The CDR3 loop spans 14 amino acids. Germline V gives CDR1 MNHNS, CDR2 SASEGT. V lost 6 bases and J lost 7, with 18 bases in between. The CDR3 reads CASRIQGNRRGYTF. CDR3 nucleotide sequence: TGTGCCAGCAGGATACAGGGTAACCGACGTGGCTACACCTTC.